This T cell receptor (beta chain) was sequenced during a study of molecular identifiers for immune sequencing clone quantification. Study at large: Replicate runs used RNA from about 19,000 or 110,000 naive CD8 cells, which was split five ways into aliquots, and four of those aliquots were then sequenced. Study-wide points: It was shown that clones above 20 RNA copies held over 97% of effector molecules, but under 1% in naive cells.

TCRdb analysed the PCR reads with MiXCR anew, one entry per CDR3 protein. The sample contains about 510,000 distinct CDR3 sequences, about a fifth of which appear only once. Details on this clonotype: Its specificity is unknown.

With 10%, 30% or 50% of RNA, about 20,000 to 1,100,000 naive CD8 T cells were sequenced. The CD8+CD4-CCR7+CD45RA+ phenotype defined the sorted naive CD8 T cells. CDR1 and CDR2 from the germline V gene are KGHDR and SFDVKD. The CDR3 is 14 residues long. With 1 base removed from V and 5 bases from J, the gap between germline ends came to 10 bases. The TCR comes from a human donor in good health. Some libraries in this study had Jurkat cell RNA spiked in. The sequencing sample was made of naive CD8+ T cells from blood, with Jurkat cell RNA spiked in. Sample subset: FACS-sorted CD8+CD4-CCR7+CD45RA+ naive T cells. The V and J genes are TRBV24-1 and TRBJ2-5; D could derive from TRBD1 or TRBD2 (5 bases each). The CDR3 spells CATSDFEGTETQYF. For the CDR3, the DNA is TGTGCCACCAGTGATTTCGAGGGGACGGAGACCCAGTACTTC.